Presented here are 11 T cell receptor beta chains from one specimen sequenced in a study of cytomegalovirus exposure and HLA in healthy donors. The PCR employed 60 Vbeta primers together with 13 Jbeta primers. Clones were sequenced by immunoSEQ multiplex PCR, and TCRdb holds only the in-frame ones, with some missing. There are some 100,000 clones in the sample; roughly 74% occur only once, and 1.5% to 2% lies in the top ten. Sequencing used PBMCs. The receptors were sampled from a woman aged 40 to 50 in good health and CMV-seronegative.

The CDR3 coding sequence is TGTGCCACCAATGACGACAGAGTCCGGGAGCAGTTCTTC. As protein: CATNDDRVREQFF. The gene calls are TRBV15 and TRBJ2-1, with a tentative D call TRBD1 (5 bases). This CDR3 has 13 residues. V was shortened by 7 bases and J by 10 bases, with 17 bases between the two germline ends. Germline-derived CDR1 and CDR2 are LNHNV and YYDKDF (reference sequence).

This clone was counted once. The V call is TRBV10-3, the J call TRBJ1-1; 12 bases line up with TRBD1. The CDR3 loop spans 13 amino acids. Per the germline V gene, CDR1 is ENHRY and CDR2 is SYGVKD. Trimming took 6 bases from V and 6 from J; bases not matched to a gene: 2. Here the CDR3 DNA reads TGTGCCATCAGGGGACAGGGGGCCTCTGAAGCTTTCTTT. It is translated as CAIRGQGASEAFF.

J is TRBJ1-1 and V is TRBV6-1; no reliable D call. CDR1 and CDR2 from the germline V gene are MNHNS and SASEGT. This CDR3 has 14 amino acids. V lost 8 bases to trimming and J lost 1 base, with 14 bases between them. CDR3: CASVVRSGNTEAFF. The CDR3 nucleotides are TGTGCCAGCGTTGTTCGATCGGGGAACACTGAAGCTTTCTTT.

The chain combines TRBV5-1 with TRBJ2-2; maybe TRBD2 (5 bases). Germline lookup yields CDR1 SGHRS and CDR2 YFSETQ. CDR3 length: 15 amino acids. The V end was cut by 0 bases, the J end by 5 bases, with 11 bases between. CDR3 nucleotide sequence: TGCGCCAGCAGCTTGGGGGCCAGAGGGACCGGGGAGCTGTTTTTT. It translates to CASSLGARGTGELFF.

This clone was found a few times. The chain recombines TRBV5-1 with TRBJ2-1; 10 bases agree with TRBD2. Trimming removed 0 bases from V and 6 bases from J; junction bases left unmatched: 6. Germline-derived CDR1 and CDR2 are SGHRS and YFSETQ. The length of the CDR3 is 16 residues. CDR3 amino acids: CASSLDASGSFNEQFF. The CDR3 DNA reads TGCGCCAGCAGCTTGGATGCTAGCGGGAGCTTCAATGAGCAGTTCTTC.

V gene TRBV7-3 combines with J gene TRBJ2-2, with a tentative D call TRBD2 (7 bases). Trimming left V 3 bases short and J 10 bases short, with 18 bases between. The CDR3 covers 15 residues. The V gene's germline CDR1 is SGHTA and CDR2 FQGTGA. CDR3 nucleotide sequence: TGTGCCAGCAGCTTGGGGGCTAGCGGACGGACGGAGCTGTTTTTT. Protein product: CASSLGASGRTELFF.

The chain links TRBV27 to TRBJ2-5; TRBD1 might be the D (6 bases). The CDR3 runs to 14 residues. V was clipped by 4 bases and J by 3 bases, with 12 bases between them. Germline V gives CDR1 MNHEY, CDR2 SMNVEV (reference sequence). CDR3 DNA: TGTGCCAGCAGTTCCTCCGCAGGGGAAGAGACCCAGTACTTC. It yields the protein CASSSSAGEETQYF.

This chain joins TRBV7-2 and TRBJ2-5; perhaps TRBD1 as D (5 bases). Trimming left V 1 base short and J 5 bases short, with 14 bases between. The CDR3 is 15 residues long. CDR1 SGHTA and CDR2 FQGNSA come from the germline V gene. This CDR3 is CASSLESQGRETQYF. CDR3 nucleotides: TGTGCCAGCAGCTTAGAGTCCCAGGGAAGGGAGACCCAGTACTTC.

The chain employs TRBV19 and TRBJ2-2, with TRBD1 identical over 9 bases. V shed 7 bases and J 0 bases; nucleotides not matched to a gene: 9. CDR3 length: 17 amino acids. Germline CDR1 reads LNHDA; CDR2 reads SQIVND (reference sequence). CDR3 amino acids: CASIATGGTSNTGELFF. CDR3 DNA: TGTGCCAGTATAGCGACAGGGGGGACTTCGAACACCGGGGAGCTGTTTTTT.

V is TRBV28 and J is TRBJ2-7, with unresolved D. The CDR3 loop spans 14 amino acids. Trimming pared 6 bases from V and 1 base from J, leaving 13 bases between. The germline gives CDR1 MDHEN, CDR2 SYDVKM. The CDR3 nucleotides are TGTGCCAGCAGCTGGAAGACTGAATCCTACGAGCAGTACTTC. Its translation: CASSWKTESYEQYF.

This clone was counted once. The chain uses TRBV7-9 and TRBJ2-7, with 8 bases that match TRBD2. CDR1 is SEHNR, CDR2 FQNEAQ, per germline (reference sequence). The CDR3 loop spans 17 amino acids. V was pared by 3 bases and J by 1 base, with 11 bases of the junction left unmatched. CDR3 loop: CASSFDPSGGPSYEQYF. The CDR3 DNA reads TGTGCCAGCAGCTTCGATCCTTCGGGAGGGCCTTCCTACGAGCAGTACTTC.